This T cell receptor beta chain was sequenced during a study of T cells in Graves' hyperthyroidism and ophthalmopathy. Researchers amplified the TCR beta CDR3 regions from RNA transcripts. During a first-round RT-PCR of the TCR CDR3, the HTBI primer set was used. TCRdb fed the multiplex PCR reads into MiXCR, producing one record per CDR3 protein. This table holds hundreds of thousands of distinct CDR3 sequences, 15% to 17% found once. V was clipped by 3 bases and J by 5 bases; unmatched bases: 4. Germline V gives CDR1 SEHNR, CDR2 FQNEAQ (reference sequence). This CDR3 is 15 amino acids long. The V gene is TRBV7-9, the J gene TRBJ2-5; 12 positions match TRBD2. Material for sequencing was blood. The source is a woman between 18 and 30 years old with Graves' hyperthyroidism. The CDR3 reads CASSLLAGGLETQYF. The CDR3 DNA follows: TGTGCCAGCAGCTTGCTAGCGGGGGGGCTGGAGACCCAGTACTTC.